The text below deals with one T cell receptor beta chain. These data come from a study of blood T cell repertoires in COVID-19. TCRdb's copy holds only in-frame clones and misses some; the assay was immunoSEQ multiplex PCR. Of fewer than 250,000 clones in the sample, roughly nine tenths are singletons; the top ten hold approximately 1.8%. This CDR3 has 16 amino acids. CDR1 is MGHRA and CDR2 is YSYEKL in the germline V gene. Trimming took off 2 bases at V and 1 base at J, with 13 bases between the two ends. Specimen: peripheral blood. The TCR sequence derives from an older man with acute or convalescent COVID-19. The J gene is TRBJ2-3, the V gene TRBV4-1; perhaps TRBD1 as D (6 bases). DNA for the CDR3: TGCGCCAGCAGCCAAAGGCAGGGGATAGGCACAGATACGCAGTATTTT. Protein product: CASSQRQGIGTDTQYF.